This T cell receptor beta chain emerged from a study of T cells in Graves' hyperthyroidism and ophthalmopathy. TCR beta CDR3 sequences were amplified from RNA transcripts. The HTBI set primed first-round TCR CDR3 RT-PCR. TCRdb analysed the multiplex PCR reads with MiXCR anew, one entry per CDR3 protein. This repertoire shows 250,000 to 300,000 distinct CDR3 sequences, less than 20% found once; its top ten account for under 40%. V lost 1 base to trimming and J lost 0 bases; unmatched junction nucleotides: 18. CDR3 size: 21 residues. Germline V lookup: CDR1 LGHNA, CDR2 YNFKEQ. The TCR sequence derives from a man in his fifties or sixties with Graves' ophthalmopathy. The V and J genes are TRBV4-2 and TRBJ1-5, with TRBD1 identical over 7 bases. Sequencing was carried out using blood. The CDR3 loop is CASSQGSLLQGPSYSNQPQHF. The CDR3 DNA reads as TGTGCCAGCAGCCAAGGGTCCCTCCTACAGGGGCCAAGCTATAGCAATCAGCCCCAGCATTTT.